This T cell receptor beta chain was retrieved from a study of CD8 T cells in Susac syndrome (dated by TCRdb to between 2018 and 2021). With regard to the full study: The study used repertoire sequencing to test whether antigen drove CD8+ T cell activation and differentiation in Susac syndrome. The study compared CD8+ T cell repertoire clonality among 11 to 12 healthy donors, about 14 Susac syndrome patients and 15 multiple sclerosis patients. General findings and caveats noted by the study authors: The TCR sequencing and HLA analysis was acknowledged to have included a relatively small number of individuals.

V and J lose 2 bases and 2 bases, and a span of 12 bases separates them. The CDR3 covers 15 residues, taking in both the cysteine and the phenylalanine. Of all the DNA, just the CDR3 is kept, 45 bases in frame from base 1. Reading the germline V gene gives CDR1 SGHRS and CDR2 YFSETQ. High-throughput TCR beta sequencing profiled peripheral blood CD8+ and CD4+ T cells from healthy donors, Susac syndrome patients and multiple sclerosis patients. The multiple sclerosis controls were treatment-naive patients who had stable or active relapsing-remitting disease and met the revised McDonald criteria. Bulk CD8+ and CD4+ T cells were purified by magnetic negative isolation, whereas CD8+ TEMRA cells were enriched by FACS. Blood was collected in EDTA tubes and processed within 24 hours, with PBMCs isolated through density gradient centrifugation. PBMCs intended for TCR sequencing were frozen in liquid nitrogen and were later thawed in a 37 degrees C water bath. The sorted or isolated CD4+, CD8+ and CD8+ TEMRA cells had a purity of 90% or higher.

The count of this clonotype is one. Its binding antigen is unknown. No base-level quality is on record; no much larger clone is a single base apart. A single read is weak support. RNA was extracted using the RNeasy kit, and about 0.45 to 1 ug of the RNA was reverse transcribed with random hexamers. The immunoSEQ multiplex PCR assay, which covers 54 Vbeta and 13 Jbeta segments, was used to amplify TCR beta CDR3 regions. PCR amplification bias was corrected using a synthetic template baseline for primer optimization and computational correction. The paper's processing steps were these. Reads were annotated to V, D and J genes per IMGT and analyzed with immunoSEQ Analyzer, keeping only productive sequences. Clonality was computed as one minus Shannon entropy normalized by log2 of the number of productive unique sequences. Public and private clones were assessed among the 100 most prevalent clones of each patient and control. Clones were defined as Susac-specific if absent from the healthy and MS cohorts, from approximately 1,100 published viral clones and from other ImmuneACCESS disease sequences. TCRdb trimmed public reads at Q25 via fastp, called clones via MiXCR and kept in-frame beta chains. CDR3 protein sequences are deduplicated, and each keeps its most common genes and DNA. These V and J calls rely on TCRdb rather than the paper's analysis. The sample table contains about 150,000 distinct CDR3 sequences; only one count was recorded for 85% to 95% of them. 0.21% of the sample is in the top ten clones.

What was sequenced was CD8+ T cells from PBMCs. The rearrangement combines TRBV5-1 with TRBJ2-3; TRBD1 is a possible D gene, resting on 5 matching bases. The source of this sequence is a human donor with multiple sclerosis. The nucleotide sequence is TGCGCCAGCAGCTTTAGGGGCCGTACCACAGATACGCAGTATTTT. Protein translation: CASSFRGRTTDTQYF. Full variable domain (CDR3 extended with the reference TRBV5-1 and TRBJ2-3 proteins): KAGVTQTPRYLIKTRGQQVTLSCSPISGHRSVSWYQQTPGQGLQFLFEYFSETQRNKGNFPGRFSGRQFSNSRSEMNVSTLELGDSALYLCASSFRGRTTDTQYFGPGTRLTVL.